These T cell receptor beta chains were read from a single sample in a study of human versus mouse CDR3 diversity and MHC coevolution. The repertoire was sequenced with immunoSEQ multiplex PCR; TCRdb's copy has only in-frame clones and lacks some. The sample yields 45,000 to 75,000 clones, around 94% seen once. Sequences were obtained from naive CD4+ T cells from blood. The receptors originated from a person in their sixties in good health. Both conserved end residues are part of each CDR3. Fields, in order: CDR3 protein, CDR3 DNA, V gene, J gene, clone size, D gene. The D gene is left open where the match is weak. Clone size appears in some rows only: once, few, many, or a class for an expanded clone.

CDR3: CAISEFGGTGATQQYF
DNA: TGTGCCATCAGTGAGTTTGGCGGGACAGGGGCTACGCAGCAGTACTTC
V: TRBV10-3
J: TRBJ2-7
size: few
D: TRBD1

CDR3: CASSPTSGRGETQYF
DNA: TGTGCCAGCAGTCCTACTAGCGGGAGAGGGGAGACCCAGTACTTC
V: TRBV2
J: TRBJ2-5
size: -
D: TRBD2

CDR3: CASGGGLQQYF
DNA: TGCGCCAGCGGCGGAGGGTTACAGCAGTACTTC
V: TRBV10-2
J: TRBJ2-7
size: -
D: -

CDR3: CASSMQGRDTEAFF
DNA: TGCGCCAGCAGCATGCAGGGTCGGGACACTGAAGCTTTCTTT
V: TRBV5-1
J: TRBJ1-1
size: -
D: -

CDR3: CASGFGRGQGNYGYTF
DNA: TGTGCTAGTGGTTTTGGGAGAGGCCAGGGGAACTATGGCTACACCTTC
V: TRBV12-5
J: TRBJ1-2
size: -
D: -

CDR3: CASSPLRTGEQYF
DNA: TGTGCCAGCAGCCCCTTGCGGACGGGGGAGCAGTACTTC
V: TRBV11-2
J: TRBJ2-7
size: -
D: -

CDR3: CASSYRDRTPSYEQYF
DNA: TGTGCCAGCAGCTACCGGGACAGGACCCCATCCTACGAGCAGTACTTC
V: TRBV7-6
J: TRBJ2-7
size: -
D: TRBD1

CDR3: CASSLALWTGDEKLFF
DNA: TGCGCCAGCAGCTTGGCCTTGTGGACAGGGGATGAAAAACTGTTTTTT
V: TRBV5-1
J: TRBJ1-4
size: -
D: TRBD1

CDR3: CASSIWTSGIGNEQFF
DNA: TGTGCCAGCAGCATTTGGACTAGCGGAATTGGGAATGAGCAGTTCTTC
V: TRBV7-9
J: TRBJ2-1
size: once
D: TRBD2

CDR3: CASSRGQVGSYEQYF
DNA: TGTGCCAGTAGCAGGGGACAGGTCGGCTCCTACGAGCAGTACTTC
V: TRBV19
J: TRBJ2-7
size: -
D: TRBD1

CDR3: CASRRFGLAYPSSYNEQFF
DNA: TGTGCCAGTAGGCGATTTGGACTAGCGTATCCGAGCTCCTACAATGAGCAGTTCTTC
V: TRBV19
J: TRBJ2-1
size: -
D: TRBD2

CDR3: CASSEEGQGYNEQFF
DNA: TGTGCCAGCAGTGAAGAAGGACAGGGCTACAATGAGCAGTTCTTC
V: TRBV6-1
J: TRBJ2-1
size: -
D: TRBD1

CDR3: CASSPPRGNTGELFF
DNA: TGTGCCAGCAGCCCTCCGCGGGGGAACACCGGGGAGCTGTTTTTT
V: TRBV5-4
J: TRBJ2-2
size: -
D: -

CDR3: CASRSNPGRNTEAFF
DNA: TGTGCCAGCAGATCTAATCCGGGGAGGAACACTGAAGCTTTCTTT
V: TRBV5-4
J: TRBJ1-1
size: -
D: -

CDR3: CASTQGLLTDTQYF
DNA: TGTGCCAGTACACAGGGCCTACTCACAGATACGCAGTATTTT
V: TRBV5-6
J: TRBJ2-3
size: -
D: -

CDR3: CASRAGQTGNEKLFF
DNA: TGTGCCAGCAGGGCTGGACAGACAGGAAATGAAAAACTGTTTTTT
V: TRBV2
J: TRBJ1-4
size: -
D: -

CDR3: CAWSVGGTEAFF
DNA: TGTGCCTGGAGTGTGGGGGGCACTGAAGCTTTCTTT
V: TRBV30
J: TRBJ1-1
size: -
D: -

CDR3: CASSRGQVGADTQYF
DNA: TGTGCCAGCTCACGAGGACAGGTCGGGGCAGATACGCAGTATTTT
V: TRBV18
J: TRBJ2-3
size: -
D: TRBD1

CDR3: CATGKGATEAFF
DNA: TGTGCCACCGGTAAGGGAGCCACTGAAGCTTTCTTT
V: TRBV6-6
J: TRBJ1-1
size: -
D: -

CDR3: CASSALETTGELFF
DNA: TGTGCCAGCAGCGCACTAGAGACCACCGGGGAGCTGTTTTTT
V: TRBV9
J: TRBJ2-2
size: -
D: -

CDR3: CASSLVRTGGAFF
DNA: TGTGCCAGCAGCTTAGTTAGGACAGGGGGAGCTTTCTTT
V: TRBV11-2
J: TRBJ1-1
size: -
D: TRBD1

CDR3: CAWSGLAALTDTQYF
DNA: TGTGCCTGGAGTGGACTAGCAGCACTCACAGATACGCAGTATTTT
V: TRBV30
J: TRBJ2-3
size: -
D: TRBD2